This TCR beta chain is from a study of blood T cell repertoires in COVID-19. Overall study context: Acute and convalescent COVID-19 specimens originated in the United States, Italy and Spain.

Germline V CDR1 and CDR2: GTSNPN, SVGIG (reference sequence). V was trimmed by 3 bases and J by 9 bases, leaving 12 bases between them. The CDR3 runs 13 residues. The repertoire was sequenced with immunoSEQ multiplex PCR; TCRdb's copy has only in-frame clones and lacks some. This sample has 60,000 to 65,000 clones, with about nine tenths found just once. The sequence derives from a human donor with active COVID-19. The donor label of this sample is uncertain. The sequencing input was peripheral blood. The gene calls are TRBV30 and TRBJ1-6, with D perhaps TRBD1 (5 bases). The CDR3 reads CAWSPPGGSPLHF. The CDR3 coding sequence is TGTGCCTGGAGCCCGCCGGGGGGTTCACCCCTCCACTTT.